This T cell receptor (beta chain) was observed in a study of OX40 agonist ivuxolimab in advanced cancers. About the study: From 23 to 79 years was the age range, with a mean of roughly 59 years, and roughly 83% were male. Study-wide findings and caveats: There was clonal expansion of CD4+ and CD8+ blood T cells by week 6 at 0.1 to 3.0 mg/kg. Expanded clones were, on average, more numerous among CD8+ T cells than CD4+.

Method: immunoSEQ multiplex PCR; TCRdb's copy keeps in-frame clones and lacks some. Of about 12,000 clones in the sample, 69% were seen once. Deletions cut 4 bases from V and 8 bases from J, with 12 bases between. Per the germline V gene, CDR1 is SGHNT and CDR2 is YYREEE (reference sequence). The CDR3 is 12 amino acids. By its share, this clone is medium-sized. Its antigen is currently unknown. Blood specimens came from baseline, cycle 4 day 1, and cycle 7 day 1. The chain couples TRBV5-4 to TRBJ1-2; D is uncertain. Here the sequenced sample was CD4+ or CD8+ T cells sorted from blood, taken in a trial of the OX40 agonist ivuxolimab. This clonotype was sampled from an adult with an advanced solid tumor such as melanoma, head and neck, liver or kidney cancer. The CDR3 coding sequence is TGTGCCAGCAGCGCCGACTTGTTGGGCTACACCTTC. Translation: CASSADLLGYTF.